What follows are 27 T cell receptor beta chains derived from one specimen sequenced in a study of T cells in Graves' hyperthyroidism and ophthalmopathy (dated by TCRdb to between 2018 and 2020). The library was built by means of multiplex PCR. Reads for this sample came from an Illumina HiSeq 2000. TCR beta CDR3 regions were amplified from RNA transcripts. For the first round of RT-PCR on the TCR CDR3, the HTBI primer set was used together with the Qiagen OneStep RT-PCR kit. TCRdb reprocessed the public reads (quality trimming at Q25 with fastp, clone calling with MiXCR) and kept in-frame beta chains. One record per CDR3 amino acid sequence lists the most common genes and DNA. For this sample there are around 440,000 distinct CDR3 sequences; about a sixth appear just once. The ten largest clones capture just under 8% of the sample. Specimen: blood. Receptor source: a woman aged 18-29 years with Graves' hyperthyroidism.

This clonotype was seen repeatedly, ten times or more. The chain carries TRBV20-1 and TRBJ2-3; D possibly matches TRBD1 or TRBD2 (5 bases each). The CDR3 runs 15 residues. Trimming stripped 5 bases from V and 0 bases from J, with 15 bases between. Germline CDR1 reads DFQATT; CDR2 reads SNEGSKA (reference sequence). The CDR3 DNA follows: TGCAGTGCTGATGGGACGGATGCTAGCACAGATACGCAGTATTTT. Translating it yields CSADGTDASTDTQYF.

This clonotype was seen many times. This chain links TRBV12-3 or TRBV12-4 with TRBJ1-3; no firm D call. The CDR3 has 15 amino acids. The germline V and J ends were trimmed by 6 bases and 8 bases, with 20 bases remaining between them. CDR3 sequence reads: CASREPGRPFDTIYF. The CDR3 nucleotides read TGTGCCAGCAGGGAGCCGGGTCGGCCCTTCGACACCATATATTTT.

This clonotype showed up many times. The chain carries TRBV9 and TRBJ2-3, with a tentative D call TRBD1 (6 bases). Germline V gene sequence: CDR1 SGDLS, CDR2 YYNGEE. V was trimmed by 0 bases and J by 0 bases, leaving 14 bases between them. There are 17 residues in the CDR3. The CDR3 loop is CASSVDPQGSSTDTQYF. The CDR3 region has the DNA TGTGCCAGCAGCGTAGATCCACAGGGTTCTAGCACAGATACGCAGTATTTT.

The rearrangement joins TRBV3-1 to TRBJ2-7; D might be TRBD1 or TRBD2, each matching 7 bases. V was pared by 7 bases and J by 2 bases, with 15 bases between. The germline gives CDR1 LGHDT, CDR2 YNNKEL (reference sequence). This CDR3 contains 14 residues. CDR3: CASTRGGLTYEQYF. For the CDR3, the DNA is TGTGCCAGCACCAGGGGGGGGTTGACCTACGAGCAGTACTTC.

This clonotype was recorded many times. The chain couples TRBV5-1 to TRBJ2-1; 13 positions agree with TRBD2. The V gene end was trimmed by 2 bases and the J gene end by 10 bases; junction bases not matched to a gene: 6. The germline V gene encodes CDR1 SGHRS and CDR2 YFSETQ. CDR3 size: 15 residues. CDR3 nucleotides: TGCGCCAGCAGCTTAATAGGACTAGCGGGAGTCGAGCAGTTCTTC. Translating gives CASSLIGLAGVEQFF.

This chain connects TRBV5-1 to TRBJ1-2; D not resolved. This CDR3 spans 14 amino acids. Germline values: CDR1 SGHRS, CDR2 YFSETQ. V lost 0 bases and J lost 6, with 12 bases in between. CDR3 bases: TGCGCCAGCAGCTTGGAGGGCAAGGCCAATGGCTACACCTTC. Its protein is CASSLEGKANGYTF.

This clonotype was seen ten or more times. This sequence joins TRBV7-9 and TRBJ2-5; no firm D call. The CDR3 is made up of 11 amino acids. CDR1 SEHNR and CDR2 FQNEAQ come from the germline V gene (reference sequence). V gave up 5 bases and J gave up 4 bases, with 5 bases separating them. The CDR3 coding sequence is TGTGCCAGCAGCCCCACAGAGACCCAGTACTTC. Translating it yields CASSPTETQYF.

This clonotype was counted a few times. The rearrangement links TRBV24-1 to TRBJ2-2; no clear D. V was shortened by 1 base and J by 6 bases, with 11 bases between the two germline ends. This CDR3 region has 15 residues. Looked up from germline, CDR1 is KGHDR and CDR2 is SFDVKD. The CDR3 DNA reads as TGTGCCACCAGTGATTTAGGCATTTCGCCCGGGGAGCTGTTTTTT. Its translation: CATSDLGISPGELFF.

The chain employs TRBV7-2 and TRBJ2-1, with D tentatively TRBD2 (6 bases). CDR1 is SGHTA and CDR2 is FQGNSA in the germline V gene. The V gene lost 1 base and the J gene lost 8 bases, with 18 bases spanning the gap. The CDR3 runs to 16 residues. CDR3 sequence (DNA): TGTGCCAGCAGCTTAGGTCTCGGCGGGGAGTGGGATGAGCAGTTCTTC. Its translation is CASSLGLGGEWDEQFF.

The sample holds a few counts of this clonotype. V is TRBV19 and J is TRBJ2-1, with TRBD2 identical over 9 bases. The CDR3 runs 16 residues. Germline CDR1 reads LNHDA; CDR2 reads SQIVND (reference sequence). V gave up 4 bases and J gave up 4 bases; unmatched junction bases: 8. CDR3 DNA sequence: TGTGCCAGTAGTAGAATTAGCGGGAGAAAATACAATGAGCAGTTCTTC. It yields the protein CASSRISGRKYNEQFF. Combining the CDR3 with reference TRBV19 and TRBJ2-1 gives the whole variable domain DGGITQSPKYLFRKEGQNVTLSCEQNLNHDAMYWYRQDPGQGLRLIYYSQIVNDFQKGDIAEGYSVSREKKESFPLTVTSAQKNPTAFYLCASSRISGRKYNEQFFGPGTRLTVL.

At least ten counts were recorded for this clonotype. The chain links TRBV5-1 to TRBJ2-5; D might be TRBD2 (6 bases). CDR3 size: 15 residues. Germline CDR1 and CDR2: SGHRS and YFSETQ. Trimming took off 3 bases at V and 3 bases at J, with 15 bases between the two ends. The chain's CDR3 is CASSSGGGFEETQYF. In DNA, the CDR3 is TGCGCCAGCAGCTCTGGAGGAGGGTTTGAAGAGACCCAGTACTTC.

The sample holds many counts of this clonotype. This chain uses TRBV6-2 or TRBV6-3 with TRBJ2-5; D is undetermined. Trimming pared 6 bases from V and 0 bases from J, leaving 26 bases between. CDR3 length: 19 residues. Germline V gives CDR1 MNHEY, CDR2 SVGEGT. CDR3 DNA sequence: TGTGCCAGCAGCCCCAATACTGGCAGATACGGGTTGTACCAAGAGACCCAGTACTTC. Encoded protein: CASSPNTGRYGLYQETQYF.

The CDR3 sequence is CASSPARGHPKSYEQYF. CDR3 DNA sequence: TGTGCCAGCTCACCGGCGAGGGGCCACCCCAAATCATACGAGCAGTACTTC. The V gene is TRBV18, the J gene TRBJ2-7; D tentatively fits TRBD1 or TRBD2 (5 bases each). Germline V gives CDR1 KGHSH, CDR2 LQKENI. V lost 3 bases and J 4 bases, leaving 22 bases between the germline ends. CDR3 length: 17 amino acids.

The chain couples TRBV6-6 to TRBJ1-5; unclear D gene. Trimming took 0 bases from V and 3 from J, leaving 15 bases between them. The CDR3 length is 17 residues. The germline CDR1 and CDR2 sequences are MNHNY and SVGAGI (reference sequence). CDR3 DNA sequence: TGTGCCAGCAGTTACTCATTTTCGGGAACCCCCAATCAGCCCCAGCATTTT. This codes for CASSYSFSGTPNQPQHF.

This clonotype was counted many times. V gene TRBV20-1 combines with J gene TRBJ2-7; D not certain. Germline CDR1 reads DFQATT; CDR2 reads SNEGSKA (reference sequence). This CDR3 contains 13 residues. Trimming pared 4 bases from V and 5 bases from J, leaving 15 bases between. CDR3 DNA sequence: TGCAGTGCTACCCAGGCGCCCAGTAACGAGCAGTACTTC. Its protein product is CSATQAPSNEQYF.

This clonotype came up many times. The rearrangement uses TRBV20-1 and TRBJ2-3; D uncertain. The V end lost 6 bases, the J end lost 1 base, and 11 bases lay between the germline ends. Looked up from germline, CDR1 is DFQATT and CDR2 is SNEGSKA (reference sequence). This CDR3 has 13 amino acids. The CDR3 reads CSATDWGTDTQYF. The CDR3 bases are TGCAGTGCCACCGACTGGGGCACAGATACGCAGTATTTT.

This clonotype was counted many times. The chain joins TRBV7-8 to TRBJ2-2; 9 bases agree with TRBD2. Germline CDR1 SGHVS, CDR2 FQNEAQ. The CDR3 runs to 14 residues. V lost 8 bases to trimming and J lost 4 bases; unmatched junction nucleotides: 5. The CDR3 sequence: CASSLAGFTGELFF. Written as DNA, the CDR3 is TGTGCCAGCTCTCTAGCGGGATTCACCGGGGAGCTGTTTTTT.

This clonotype was picked up many times. This chain connects TRBV11-3 to TRBJ2-1; D is ambiguous. Trimming removed 10 bases at V and 0 bases at J, with 16 bases between. Germline V gene lookup returns CDR1 SGHNT and CDR2 YENEEA. The CDR3 has 15 amino acids. The CDR3, as DNA: TGTGCCACATCGTACGGCCTTAGCTCCTACAATGAGCAGTTCTTC. Translating it yields CATSYGLSSYNEQFF.

The CDR3 protein is CASSPSQGYGNTIYF. The CDR3 DNA follows: TGTGCCAGCAGTCCAAGCCAGGGATACGGAAACACCATATATTTT. The chain couples TRBV28 to TRBJ1-3; tentative D call: TRBD1 (5 bases). CDR1 is MDHEN, CDR2 SYDVKM, per germline. Trimming removed 5 bases from V and 4 bases from J, with 15 bases in between. This CDR3 contains 15 residues.

The chain carries TRBV12-3 or TRBV12-4 and TRBJ1-2; 12 bases line up with TRBD1. This CDR3 has 16 amino acids. After removal of 7 bases from V and 2 bases from J, the junction contained 8 bases not matched to a gene. CDR3 nucleotide sequence: TGTGCCAGCACCCTCCGGGACAGGGGGCTAAACTATGGCTACACCTTC. Translation: CASTLRDRGLNYGYTF.

This clonotype was recorded at least ten times. The chain links TRBV20-1 to TRBJ2-1; 8 nucleotides match TRBD2. The CDR3 has 15 residues. The germline V gene encodes CDR1 DFQATT and CDR2 SNEGSKA (reference sequence). V lost 4 bases, J lost 1 base, and 6 bases stayed unmatched. In DNA, the CDR3 is TGCAGTGCTAAGGCGGGGGGCCCTTCCTACAATGAGCAGTTCTTC. Amino acids: CSAKAGGPSYNEQFF.

This clonotype appeared many times. The chain links TRBV27 to TRBJ1-1; 8 nucleotides agree with TRBD1. This CDR3 comprises 14 residues. CDR1 and CDR2 (germline): MNHEY, SMNVEV (reference sequence). V shed 5 bases and J 7 bases; nucleotides not matched to a gene: 9. The CDR3 DNA reads as TGTGCCAGCAGTCCACAGGGGGGAGAAGTTGAAGCTTTCTTT. Its translation: CASSPQGGEVEAFF.

A few counts support this clonotype. The chain joins TRBV20-1 to TRBJ2-1; D is unresolved. CDR3 size: 12 residues. V gave up 3 bases and J gave up 9 bases, with 12 bases separating them. Germline-derived CDR1 and CDR2 are DFQATT and SNEGSKA (reference sequence). As DNA, the CDR3 is TGCAGTGCTAGTAAGGAGCGCGGTGAGCAGTTCTTC. It translates to CSASKERGEQFF.

This clonotype was seen many times. This sequence joins TRBV19 and TRBJ2-1, with 8 positions matching TRBD2. V lost 4 bases and J lost 4; bases outside the gene matches: 3. The germline CDR1 and CDR2 sequences are LNHDA and SQIVND (reference sequence). CDR3 size: 14 residues. The CDR3 reads CASSKAGGYNEQFF. CDR3 nucleotide sequence: TGTGCCAGTAGTAAGGCGGGAGGTTACAATGAGCAGTTCTTC.

This clonotype was recorded at least ten times. CDR3 nucleotides: TGTGCCAGCAGCCCCGTGGCGGGAGACCCCTACGAGCAGTACTTC. Translated, it gives CASSPVAGDPYEQYF. The chain has TRBV3-1 and TRBJ2-7, with TRBD2 matching over 7 bases. V shed 4 bases, J shed 2 bases, and the junction held 8 bases outside the gene matches. Germline CDR1 LGHDT, CDR2 YNNKEL (reference sequence). The CDR3 spans 15 residues.

This clonotype was counted many times. This chain uses TRBV11-2 with TRBJ2-2; 7 nucleotides align to TRBD2. Per the germline V gene, CDR1 is SGHAT and CDR2 is FQNNGV. CDR3 length equals 17 residues. The V gene end was trimmed by 2 bases and the J gene end by 4 bases; junction bases not matched to a gene: 10. The CDR3 loop is CASSLSGDYNPTGELFF. The CDR3 region has the DNA TGTGCCAGCAGCTTATCCGGGGACTACAATCCCACCGGGGAGCTGTTTTTT.

This clonotype came up a few times. The CDR3 region is CSARGGWQETQYF. The CDR3 coding sequence is TGCAGTGCTAGAGGAGGGTGGCAGGAGACCCAGTACTTC. V and J are TRBV20-1 and TRBJ2-5, with D possibly TRBD2 on 5 matching bases. The CDR3 extends over 13 amino acids. The V gene lost 1 base and the J gene lost 5 bases, with 11 bases spanning the gap. The germline CDR1 and CDR2 sequences are DFQATT and SNEGSKA (reference sequence).